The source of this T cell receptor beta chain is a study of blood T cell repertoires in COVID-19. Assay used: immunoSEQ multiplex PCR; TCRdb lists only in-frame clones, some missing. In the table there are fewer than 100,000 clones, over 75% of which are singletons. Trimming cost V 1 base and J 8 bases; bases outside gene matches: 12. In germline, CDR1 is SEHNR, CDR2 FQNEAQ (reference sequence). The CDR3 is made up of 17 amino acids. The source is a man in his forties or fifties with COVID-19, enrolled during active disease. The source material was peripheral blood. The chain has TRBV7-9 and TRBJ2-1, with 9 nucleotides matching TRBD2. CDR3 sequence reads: CASSLGRASGTNDEQFF. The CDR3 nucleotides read TGTGCCAGCAGCTTAGGTCGTGCTAGCGGGACGAACGATGAGCAGTTCTTC.